The 20 T cell receptor beta chains listed next were all sequenced from one sample in a study of PD-L1 blockade in urothelial cancer. The repertoire was sequenced with immunoSEQ multiplex PCR; TCRdb's copy has only in-frame clones and lacks some. This table holds 20,000 to 25,000 clones, approximately 81% found once. Described time point: peripheral blood 6 weeks after treatment start. Specimen: PBMCs, collected around atezolizumab (anti-PD-L1) treatment. The receptors stem from a man in his sixties or seventies with urothelial cancer.

The rearrangement joins TRBV28 to TRBJ2-3, with D possibly TRBD1 on 6 matching bases. V was cut by 4 bases and J by 0 bases, with 11 bases left in between. The germline V gene encodes CDR1 MDHEN and CDR2 SYDVKM. This CDR3 is built from 15 residues. CDR3 bases: TGTGCCAGCAGTTGGACAGCAGATAGCACAGATACGCAGTATTTT. It encodes CASSWTADSTDTQYF.

This clone has a handful of counts. V gene TRBV28 combines with J gene TRBJ2-6, with D possibly being TRBD1 (6 bases). Trimming cost V 3 bases and J 0 bases, with 15 bases left between them. Germline CDR1 MDHEN, CDR2 SYDVKM. This CDR3 is built from 18 residues. The CDR3 loop reads CASSFAWTEFSGANVLTF. CDR3 DNA sequence: TGTGCCAGCAGTTTCGCTTGGACAGAGTTCTCTGGGGCCAACGTCCTGACTTTC.

The rearrangement uses TRBV7-6 and TRBJ2-1; D is possibly TRBD2 (7 bases). The CDR3 has 15 residues. V lost 5 bases to trimming and J lost 0 bases, with 11 bases between them. Germline V gene sequence: CDR1 SGHVS, CDR2 FNYEAQ. The CDR3 DNA sequence: TGTGCCAGCAGCAAGGGGGGGAGCTCCTACAATGAGCAGTTCTTC. As protein: CASSKGGSSYNEQFF.

This chain joins TRBV5-4 and TRBJ2-7; D might be TRBD2 (7 bases). Trimming left V 3 bases short and J 5 bases short, with 15 bases between. Germline-derived CDR1 and CDR2 are SGHNT and YYREEE (reference sequence). There are 14 residues in the CDR3. In DNA, the CDR3 is TGTGCCAGCAGCTCGGGGGGTGGGGGCAACGAGCAGTACTTC. It translates to CASSSGGGGNEQYF.

This clone was counted a few times. This rearrangement joins TRBV9 to TRBJ2-1, with 10 nucleotides matching TRBD2. Germline trimming cut 4 bases from V and 7 bases from J; bases unmatched to any gene: 8. This CDR3 is built from 15 residues. Germline V gives CDR1 SGDLS, CDR2 YYNGEE. CDR3 amino acids: CASSPRAGGSNEQFF. In DNA, the CDR3 is TGTGCCAGCAGCCCCCGAGCGGGAGGGAGTAATGAGCAGTTCTTC.

The chain uses TRBV5-4 and TRBJ2-7; TRBD2 aligns across 9 bases. Germline loops: CDR1 SGHNT, CDR2 YYREEE (reference sequence). This CDR3 spans 17 amino acids. Losses at the gene ends were 4 bases for V and 5 bases for J; bases not matched to a gene: 16. The CDR3, as DNA: TGTGCCAGCAGCCAAGAACGTCAGGCTAGCGGGATGAACGAGCAGTACTTC. This gives the protein CASSQERQASGMNEQYF. The complete variable domain, with remaining parts taken from reference TRBV5-4 and TRBJ2-7, reads ETGVTQSPTHLIKTRGQQVTLRCSSQSGHNTVSWYQQALGQGPQFIFQYYREEENGRGNFPPRFSGLQFPNYSSELNVNALELDDSALYLCASSQERQASGMNEQYFGPGTRLTVT.

The V and J genes are TRBV7-2 and TRBJ2-5, with a possible D match to TRBD1 (6 bases). This CDR3 region has 13 residues. Germline lookup yields CDR1 SGHTA and CDR2 FQGNSA. V gave up 4 bases and J gave up 4 bases, with 10 bases separating them. The CDR3: CASSSQGRETQYF. The CDR3 DNA reads TGTGCCAGCAGCTCTCAGGGGCGAGAGACCCAGTACTTC.

The chain recombines TRBV6-5 with TRBJ1-1, with D hard to call. The CDR3 is 13 amino acids. CDR1 and CDR2 from the germline V gene are MNHEY and SVGAGI. Trimming pared 6 bases from V and 1 base from J, leaving 9 bases between. As DNA, the CDR3 is TGTGCCAGCAGAACCAGACAGAACACTGAAGCTTTCTTT. It yields the protein CASRTRQNTEAFF.

V usage is TRBV7-8 and J usage is TRBJ1-4, with TRBD1 matching 8 bases. This CDR3 region has 17 residues. CDR1 and CDR2 from the germline V gene are SGHVS and FQNEAQ. The trim removed 4 bases at V and 4 bases at J, leaving 11 bases unmatched. The CDR3 spells CASSSRKTGVRNEKLFF. The CDR3 DNA sequence: TGTGCCAGCAGCTCCCGTAAGACAGGGGTTCGTAATGAAAAACTGTTTTTT.

The rearrangement links TRBV4-1 to TRBJ2-6, with a weak D call TRBD1 (6 bases). This CDR3 contains 16 residues. The germline V gene encodes CDR1 MGHRA and CDR2 YSYEKL. Trimming removed 0 bases at V and 4 bases at J, with 10 bases between. This CDR3 reads CASSQEGALGANVLTF. CDR3 DNA: TGCGCCAGCAGCCAAGAGGGGGCCTTGGGGGCCAACGTCCTGACTTTC.

The chain carries TRBV28 and TRBJ2-5; 12 bases line up with TRBD2. The V gene end was trimmed by 5 bases and the J gene end by 5 bases; junction bases not matched to a gene: 6. Germline assignment: CDR1 MDHEN and CDR2 SYDVKM. The CDR3 runs to 15 residues. The CDR3 is CASSRLAGVPETQYF. CDR3 in DNA: TGTGCCAGCAGTAGACTAGCGGGAGTCCCGGAGACCCAGTACTTC.

The rearrangement uses TRBV5-1 and TRBJ2-1; 8 bases match TRBD2. With V trimmed by 4 bases and J by 4 bases, 4 bases remained unmatched. The CDR3 has 14 amino acids. CDR1 SGHRS and CDR2 YFSETQ come from the germline V gene. The CDR3 here is CASSRTSQYNEQFF. CDR3 DNA sequence: TGCGCCAGCAGCAGGACTAGCCAGTACAATGAGCAGTTCTTC.

The CDR3 region is CASSSGSSYNEQFF. CDR3 nucleotides: TGTGCCAGCAGTAGCGGGAGCTCCTACAATGAGCAGTTCTTC. The gene calls are TRBV6-5 and TRBJ2-1; 8 bases map to TRBD2. The junction had 0 bases not matched to a gene; V was cut back by 5 bases and J by 0 bases. Germline CDR1 MNHEY, CDR2 SVGAGI. This CDR3 has 14 residues.

V is TRBV6-5 and J is TRBJ2-7, with D possibly matching TRBD2 (5 bases). The CDR3 consists of 12 residues. The V gene lost 5 bases and the J gene lost 7 bases, with 12 bases spanning the gap. Germline-derived CDR1 and CDR2 are MNHEY and SVGAGI. CDR3 region: CASSRRTGEQYF. The CDR3 region has the DNA TGTGCCAGCAGTCGGCGGACTGGGGAGCAGTACTTC.

This clone was picked up a small number of times. The V and J genes are TRBV28 and TRBJ2-7; 11 bases align to TRBD1. The CDR3 is made up of 14 amino acids. Germline values: CDR1 MDHEN, CDR2 SYDVKM. With V trimmed by 3 bases and J by 4 bases, 2 bases remained unmatched. This CDR3 reads CASSLGDRGYEQYF. Here the CDR3 DNA reads TGTGCCAGCAGTTTGGGGGACAGGGGGTACGAGCAGTACTTC.

J is TRBJ1-1 and V is TRBV28; the match to TRBD1 covers 9 bases. The V gene end was trimmed by 5 bases and the J gene end by 5 bases; junction bases not matched to a gene: 9. CDR1 MDHEN and CDR2 SYDVKM come from the germline V gene. The CDR3 runs 15 residues. The CDR3 region is CASSIGTGSRTEAFF. In DNA, the CDR3 is TGTGCCAGCAGTATCGGGACAGGGAGTAGGACTGAAGCTTTCTTT.

The chain joins TRBV11-3 to TRBJ2-7, with 9 bases aligning to TRBD1. Unmatched junction bases numbered 10, after V lost 5 bases and J lost 5 bases. The CDR3 covers 15 residues. Germline V gene lookup returns CDR1 SGHNT and CDR2 YENEEA. The DNA of the CDR3 is TGTGCCAGCAGCCAACTCCGGGACAGGGTAAACGAGCAGTACTTC. It is translated as CASSQLRDRVNEQYF. The full variable domain, its missing parts supplied by reference TRBV11-3 and TRBJ2-7, is EAGVVQSPRYKIIEKKQPVAFWCNPISGHNTLYWYLQNLGQGPELLIRYENEEAVDDSQLPKDRFSAERLKGVDSTLKIQPAELGDSAVYLCASSQLRDRVNEQYFGPGTRLTVT.

J is TRBJ1-3 and V is TRBV6-1; D is ambiguous. The CDR3 length is 15 residues. Trimming left V 5 bases short and J 0 bases short, with 11 bases between. Germline V CDR1 and CDR2: MNHNS, SASEGT. As DNA, the CDR3 is TGTGCCAGCAGTCCGGACGGGAGCTCTGGAAACACCATATATTTT. It yields the protein CASSPDGSSGNTIYF.

The V call is TRBV11-3, the J call TRBJ2-2, with D hard to call. This CDR3 is 11 amino acids long. Germline V gene lookup returns CDR1 SGHNT and CDR2 YENEEA. Trimming removed 3 bases from V and 7 bases from J, with 3 bases in between. The CDR3 sequence: CASSFYGELFF. Written as DNA, the CDR3 is TGTGCCAGCAGCTTTTACGGGGAGCTGTTTTTT. Full variable domain (remainder filled in from reference TRBV11-3 and TRBJ2-2): EAGVVQSPRYKIIEKKQPVAFWCNPISGHNTLYWYLQNLGQGPELLIRYENEEAVDDSQLPKDRFSAERLKGVDSTLKIQPAELGDSAVYLCASSFYGELFFGEGSRLTVL.

This rearrangement joins TRBV9 to TRBJ2-1; D might be TRBD2 (5 bases). V was trimmed by 4 bases and J by 9 bases, leaving 14 bases between them. The CDR3 covers 13 residues. Germline CDR1 SGDLS, CDR2 YYNGEE. In DNA form, the CDR3 reads TGTGCCAGCAGCCCCAACCCGGACTCTGAGCAGTTCTTC. Protein sequence: CASSPNPDSEQFF.